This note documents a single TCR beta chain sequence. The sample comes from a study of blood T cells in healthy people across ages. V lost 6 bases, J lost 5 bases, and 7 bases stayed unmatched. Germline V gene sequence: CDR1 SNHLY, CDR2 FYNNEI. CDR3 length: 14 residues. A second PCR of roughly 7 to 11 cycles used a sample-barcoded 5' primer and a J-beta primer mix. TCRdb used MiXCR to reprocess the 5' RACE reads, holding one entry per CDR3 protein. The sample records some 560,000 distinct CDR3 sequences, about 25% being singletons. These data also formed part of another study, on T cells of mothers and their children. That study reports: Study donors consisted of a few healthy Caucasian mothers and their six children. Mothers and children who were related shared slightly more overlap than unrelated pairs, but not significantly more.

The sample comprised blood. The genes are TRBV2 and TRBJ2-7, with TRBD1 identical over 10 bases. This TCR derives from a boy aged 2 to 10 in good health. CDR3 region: CASSIRTGGNEQYF. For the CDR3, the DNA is TGTGCCAGCAGCATCAGGACAGGGGGGAACGAGCAGTACTTC.